One T cell receptor (beta chain) is described in this entry. This sample is part of a study of shared T cell receptors in the human thymus. Some clones are missing from TCRdb's copy, which holds only in-frame ones; the method was immunoSEQ multiplex PCR. The sample contains 450,000 to 650,000 clones, 75% to 80% of which appear only once. Trimming left V 1 base short and J 5 bases short, with 17 bases between. Germline loops: CDR1 LGHNA, CDR2 YNFKEQ. The CDR3 totals 16 residues. These data are also associated with another study on human thymus T cells.

The rearrangement joins TRBV4-2 to TRBJ2-5, with a tentative D call TRBD2 (5 bases). The sequencing input was thymocytes. The TCR sequence derives from a boy in the first two years of life with a congenital heart defect. The CDR3: CASSQGVPSSRETQYF. In DNA, the CDR3 is TGTGCCAGCAGCCAAGGAGTGCCTAGCTCCCGGGAGACCCAGTACTTC.